This TCR beta chain derives from a study of blood T cell repertoires in COVID-19. Data came from immunoSEQ multiplex PCR; TCRdb stores just in-frame clones and leaves some out. The sample consists of more than 85,000 clones, approximately 82% of them appearing once. This sequence was found in a man aged 55-75 years with active or convalescent COVID-19. The sequenced sample consisted of peripheral blood.

Here the CDR3 reads CASGPTGTANYGYTF. In DNA form, the CDR3 reads TGTGCCAGCGGACCTACCGGGACAGCTAACTATGGCTACACCTTC. The chain uses TRBV7-8 and TRBJ1-2, with 7 bases fitting TRBD1. The germline V gene encodes CDR1 SGHVS and CDR2 FQNEAQ. V lost 8 bases, J lost 0 bases, and 9 bases stayed unmatched. There are 15 residues in the CDR3.